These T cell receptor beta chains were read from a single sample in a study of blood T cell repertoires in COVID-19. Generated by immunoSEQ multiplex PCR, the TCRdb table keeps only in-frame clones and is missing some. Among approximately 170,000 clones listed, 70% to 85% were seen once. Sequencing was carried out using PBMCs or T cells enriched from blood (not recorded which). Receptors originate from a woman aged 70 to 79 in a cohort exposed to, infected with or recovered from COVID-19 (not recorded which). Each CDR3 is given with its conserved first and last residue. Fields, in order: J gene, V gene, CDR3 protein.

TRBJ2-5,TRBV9,CASSQAGVVETQYF
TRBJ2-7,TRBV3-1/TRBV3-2,CASSPRDRPMRYYEQYF
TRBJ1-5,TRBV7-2,CASGPGAGVNQPQHF
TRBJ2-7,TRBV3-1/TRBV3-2,CASSQRGTHTYEQYF
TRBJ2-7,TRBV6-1,CASSEWEPPYEQYF
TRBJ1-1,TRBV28,CASRMVQGFGTEAFF
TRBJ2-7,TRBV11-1,CASSLGGTGTYEQYF
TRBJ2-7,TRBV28,CASSIRPGLSSYEQYF
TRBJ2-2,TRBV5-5,CASSPTGNTGELFF
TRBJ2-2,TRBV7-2,CASSLALAGDDTGELFF
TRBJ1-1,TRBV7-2,CASSFQGRAAAEAFF
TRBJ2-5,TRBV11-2,CASSLPKETQYF
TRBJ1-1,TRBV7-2,CASSAQGLTEAFF
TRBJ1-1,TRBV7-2,CASSLDGRWNTEAFF
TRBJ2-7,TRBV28,CASSLAGGSSYEQYF